This T cell receptor (beta chain) was recorded in a study of CD8 T cells in ankylosing spondylitis. Each CDR3 protein is one row after TCRdb ran MiXCR on the 5' RACE reads. The table has roughly 170,000 distinct CDR3 sequences, 9.5% to 10% seen once. The table lists this clonotype with many counts. The receptor's source is a female donor with ankylosing spondylitis or in good health (not recorded which). The specimen sequenced was blood, either unsorted or a sorted T cell fraction (not recorded which).

Here the CDR3 reads CATSQGMNTEAFF. The CDR3 DNA sequence: TGTGCCACCAGTCAGGGGATGAACACTGAAGCTTTCTTT. The chain links TRBV24-1 to TRBJ1-1, with TRBD1 as a possible D gene (6 bases). Germline V gene data show CDR1 as KGHDR and CDR2 as SFDVKD. CDR3 length: 13 residues. V was pared by 6 bases and J by 0 bases, with 7 bases between.